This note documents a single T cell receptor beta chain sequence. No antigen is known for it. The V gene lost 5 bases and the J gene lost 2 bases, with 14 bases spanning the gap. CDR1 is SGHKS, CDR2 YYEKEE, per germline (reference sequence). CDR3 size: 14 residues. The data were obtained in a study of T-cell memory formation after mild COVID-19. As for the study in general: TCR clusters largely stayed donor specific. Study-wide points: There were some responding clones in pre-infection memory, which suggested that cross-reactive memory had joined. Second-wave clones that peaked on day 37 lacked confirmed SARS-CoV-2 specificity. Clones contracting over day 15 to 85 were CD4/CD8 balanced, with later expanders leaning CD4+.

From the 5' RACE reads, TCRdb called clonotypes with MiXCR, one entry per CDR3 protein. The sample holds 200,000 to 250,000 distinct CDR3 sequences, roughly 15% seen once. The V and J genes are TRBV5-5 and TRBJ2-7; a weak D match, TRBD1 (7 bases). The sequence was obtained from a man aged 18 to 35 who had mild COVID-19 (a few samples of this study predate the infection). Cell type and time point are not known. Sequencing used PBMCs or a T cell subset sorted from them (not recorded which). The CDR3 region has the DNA TGTGCCAGCAGGCGACCAGGGGGGCCCTACGAGCAGTACTTC. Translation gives CASRRPGGPYEQYF.